One and the same sample provided the 21 T cell receptor beta chains below, sequenced in a study of CD8 T cells in Susac syndrome (dated by TCRdb to the late 2010s). The library was made by the immunoSEQ multiplex PCR assay. RNA was extracted with the RNeasy kit and about 0.5 to 1 ug was reverse transcribed using random hexamers. Clones were called with MiXCR by TCRdb after fastp trimmed the public reads at Q25, and only in-frame beta chains were retained. Here each entry gathers all rows of one CDR3 protein and keeps the most common genes and DNA. Recorded for this sample are approximately 170,000 distinct CDR3 sequences; just over 90% of them occurred a single time. Approximately 0.14% of the sample comes from the top ten. Sequencing used CD4+ T cells from PBMCs. The receptors were sampled from a human donor in good health.

This chain links TRBV7-9 with TRBJ1-2; no clear D gene. The CDR3 covers 12 residues. Trimming stripped 3 bases from V and 5 bases from J, with 7 bases between. Germline V gene sequence: CDR1 SEHNR, CDR2 FQNEAQ (reference sequence). CDR3 sequence (DNA): TGTGCCAGCAGCTTCACGGAATATGGCTACACCTTC. It specifies CASSFTEYGYTF.

J is TRBJ1-3 and V is TRBV4-2; D unclear. Germline V gene lookup returns CDR1 LGHNA and CDR2 YNFKEQ. V was shortened by 0 bases and J by 4 bases, with 4 bases between the two germline ends. This CDR3 region has 13 residues. The CDR3 region is CASSQEHGNTIYF. The CDR3 DNA reads TGTGCCAGCAGCCAAGAGCACGGAAACACCATATATTTT.

This clonotype appeared a single time. The chain has TRBV7-3 and TRBJ2-3, with D tentatively TRBD2 (7 bases). The CDR3 is 18 residues long. Germline V gives CDR1 SGHTA, CDR2 FQGTGA. V was clipped by 5 bases and J by 4 bases, with 25 bases between them. The CDR3 DNA is TGTGCCAGCAGCCCCCATGGGGTAGGGGGGGAAATGGCAGATACGCAGTATTTT. It translates to CASSPHGVGGEMADTQYF.

V gene TRBV6-5 combines with J gene TRBJ2-5, with a weak D call TRBD2 (5 bases). There are 13 residues in the CDR3. Trimming cost V 6 bases and J 5 bases, with 13 bases left between them. Germline V gene data show CDR1 as MNHEY and CDR2 as SVGAGI. The CDR3 protein is CASSPLVGETQYF. DNA for the CDR3: TGTGCCAGCAGCCCACTAGTTGGCGAGACCCAGTACTTC.

The chain recombines TRBV5-1 with TRBJ2-7, with a tentative D call TRBD1 (5 bases). The V end was cut by 2 bases, the J end by 5 bases, with 8 bases between. The CDR3 is made up of 12 amino acids. The V gene's germline CDR1 is SGHRS and CDR2 YFSETQ. The CDR3 is CASSLGVHEQYF. Written as DNA, the CDR3 is TGCGCCAGCAGCTTAGGGGTCCACGAGCAGTACTTC.

The chain employs TRBV5-4 and TRBJ2-3, with 9 bases identical to TRBD2. V shed 1 base and J 4 bases; nucleotides not matched to a gene: 4. Germline-derived CDR1 and CDR2 are SGHNT and YYREEE (reference sequence). The CDR3 extends over 15 amino acids. The DNA for the CDR3 is TGTGCCAGCAGCTTGTATGCGGGGGGGCCAGATACGCAGTATTTT. Amino acids: CASSLYAGGPDTQYF.

This rearrangement joins TRBV29-1 to TRBJ1-1; D unclear. The germline CDR1 and CDR2 sequences are SQVTM and ANQGSEA. The V end was cut by 5 bases, the J end by 1 base, with 8 bases between. CDR3 length: 12 amino acids. CDR3 nucleotides: TGCAGCGTTCGGCGGCAGAACACTGAAGCTTTCTTT. This encodes CSVRRQNTEAFF.

The gene calls are TRBV20-1 and TRBJ2-2; tentative D call: TRBD2 (5 bases). CDR3 length equals 13 residues. Germline CDR1 is DFQATT and CDR2 is SNEGSKA (reference sequence). For the CDR3, the DNA is TGCAGCGCCAAAAAAGCGGACACCGGGGAGCTGTTTTTT. This gives the protein CSAKKADTGELFF.

The chain couples TRBV5-1 to TRBJ1-2; 8 bases agree with TRBD1. CDR1 SGHRS and CDR2 YFSETQ come from the germline V gene. The V gene end was trimmed by 2 bases and the J gene end by 4 bases; junction bases not matched to a gene: 4. The CDR3 runs to 14 residues. The CDR3: CASSFGQGFYGYTF. CDR3 DNA: TGCGCCAGCAGCTTTGGACAGGGATTCTATGGCTACACCTTC. The full variable domain, with the rest looked up from reference TRBV5-1 and TRBJ1-2, is KAGVTQTPRYLIKTRGQQVTLSCSPISGHRSVSWYQQTPGQGLQFLFEYFSETQRNKGNFPGRFSGRQFSNSRSEMNVSTLELGDSALYLCASSFGQGFYGYTFGSGTRLTVV.

The V gene is TRBV7-3, the J gene TRBJ2-3; D tentatively fits TRBD1 or TRBD2 (6 bases each). This CDR3 comprises 14 residues. Trimming removed 1 base from V and 5 bases from J, with 10 bases in between. Germline V gene lookup returns CDR1 SGHTA and CDR2 FQGTGA. CDR3 sequence (DNA): TGTGCCAGCAGCTTAAGGGGGGCCGAAGATACGCAGTATTTT. It yields the protein CASSLRGAEDTQYF.

The genes are TRBV29-1 and TRBJ2-3; maybe TRBD2 (6 bases). Between the trimmed V and J ends, which lost 2 bases and 1 base, there was a span of 7 bases. Germline CDR1 SQVTM, CDR2 ANQGSEA. The CDR3 is 13 amino acids. CDR3 nucleotides: TGCAGCGTTGAAATAGCGGGCACAGATACGCAGTATTTT. The encoded protein is CSVEIAGTDTQYF.

The chain's CDR3 is CASSVGRASGANVLTF. CDR3 coding DNA: TGTGCCAGCAGCGTAGGTAGGGCCTCTGGGGCCAACGTCCTGACTTTC. This sequence joins TRBV9 and TRBJ2-6; D call uncertain. Deletions cut 0 bases from V and 0 bases from J, with 7 bases between. The germline V gene has CDR1 SGDLS and CDR2 YYNGEE. The CDR3 is 16 amino acids.

V is TRBV6-1 and J is TRBJ2-7; tentative D call: TRBD2 (6 bases). Germline V gene sequence: CDR1 MNHNS, CDR2 SASEGT. The V gene lost 3 bases and the J gene lost 3 bases, with 6 bases spanning the gap. The CDR3 sequence is 12 residues long. CDR3 sequence reads: CASSDGGYEQYF. In nucleotides, the CDR3 is TGTGCCAGCAGTGACGGGGGCTACGAGCAGTACTTC.

The count of this clonotype is one. The chain uses TRBV20-1 and TRBJ2-5, with 12 bases that match TRBD1. The CDR3 sequence is 15 residues long. V was clipped by 5 bases and J by 5 bases; unmatched bases: 9. Germline V gene sequence: CDR1 DFQATT, CDR2 SNEGSKA (reference sequence). The CDR3 bases are TGCAGTGCTTTTCCGGGACAGGGGGCAGGGGAGACCCAGTACTTC. Its translation: CSAFPGQGAGETQYF.

The gene calls are TRBV30 and TRBJ1-2; D not resolved. V was cut by 1 base and J by 4 bases, with 4 bases left in between. The CDR3 consists of 11 residues. Germline V lookup: CDR1 GTSNPN, CDR2 SVGIG (reference sequence). The CDR3: CAWSAAYGYTF. CDR3 DNA sequence: TGTGCCTGGAGTGCCGCCTATGGCTACACCTTC.

The V gene is TRBV29-1, the J gene TRBJ2-7, with D perhaps being TRBD1 or TRBD2 (7 bases each). V was clipped by 2 bases and J by 7 bases, with 21 bases between them. This CDR3 comprises 15 residues. The germline gives CDR1 SQVTM, CDR2 ANQGSEA. The CDR3 reads CSVERGGLRTREQYF. In DNA, the CDR3 is TGCAGCGTTGAACGAGGGGGCCTGCGGACTAGGGAGCAGTACTTC.

As DNA, the CDR3 is TGCGCCAGCAGCCAAGGTGACAGCTACAGTTCCTCTTACAATGAGCAGTTCTTC. It yields the protein CASSQGDSYSSSYNEQFF. V gene TRBV4-1 combines with J gene TRBJ2-1; a weak D match, TRBD1 (5 bases). The CDR3 has 18 residues. Trimming pared 1 base from V and 4 bases from J, leaving 20 bases between. Germline V CDR1 and CDR2: MGHRA, YSYEKL.

CDR3 region: CASSVTGISSGANVLTF. CDR3 nucleotide sequence: TGCGCCAGCAGCGTTACAGGGATCAGCTCTGGGGCCAACGTCCTGACTTTC. This sequence joins TRBV5-1 and TRBJ2-6; perhaps TRBD1 as D (6 bases). With 4 bases removed from V and 0 bases from J, the gap between germline ends came to 14 bases. Germline V lookup: CDR1 SGHRS, CDR2 YFSETQ. This CDR3 region has 17 residues.

The chain joins TRBV4-2 to TRBJ1-1; TRBD1 matches at 9 bases. The junction had 11 bases not matched to a gene; V was cut back by 0 bases and J by 0 bases. Germline V CDR1 and CDR2: LGHNA, YNFKEQ. CDR3 length equals 19 residues. In nucleotides, the CDR3 is TGTGCCAGCAGCCAAGATCCGCGGGGACAGGGCTCTATGAACACTGAAGCTTTCTTT. This sequence encodes CASSQDPRGQGSMNTEAFF.

The J gene is TRBJ1-2, the V gene TRBV25-1, with a weak D call TRBD1 (6 bases). Trimming shortened V by 4 bases and J by 8 bases, and 20 bases separated the two germline ends. Germline-derived CDR1 and CDR2 are MGHDK and SYGVNS. This CDR3 region has 15 residues. The CDR3: CASSALQGKKVGYTF. The CDR3, as DNA: TGTGCCAGCAGTGCCTTACAGGGTAAGAAGGTCGGCTACACCTTC.

CDR3 region: CASSTTGWREQFF. Written as DNA, the CDR3 is TGTGCCAGCAGCACGACAGGGTGGCGTGAGCAGTTCTTC. The rearrangement joins TRBV7-9 to TRBJ2-1; TRBD1 matches at 7 bases. The V gene end was trimmed by 5 bases and the J gene end by 9 bases; junction bases not matched to a gene: 7. The CDR3 totals 13 residues. Germline loops: CDR1 SEHNR, CDR2 FQNEAQ (reference sequence).